This T cell receptor (beta chain) is drawn from a study of PD-L1 blockade in urothelial cancer. J was trimmed by 5 bases and V by 5 bases; bases with no gene match: 2. Germline V CDR1 and CDR2: LNHDA, SQIVND (reference sequence). This CDR3 has 12 amino acids. Time point given: pretreatment peripheral blood. Generated by immunoSEQ multiplex PCR, the TCRdb table keeps only in-frame clones and is missing some. The sample lists tens of thousands of clones; around 89% were seen once. The TCR sequence derives from a man in his sixties with urothelial cancer. This specimen was PBMCs, taken around atezolizumab (anti-PD-L1) treatment. The chain carries TRBV19 and TRBJ2-5; TRBD2 aligns across 7 bases. The CDR3 region is CASSSGRETQYF. Here the CDR3 DNA reads TGTGCCAGTAGTTCCGGGAGGGAGACCCAGTACTTC.